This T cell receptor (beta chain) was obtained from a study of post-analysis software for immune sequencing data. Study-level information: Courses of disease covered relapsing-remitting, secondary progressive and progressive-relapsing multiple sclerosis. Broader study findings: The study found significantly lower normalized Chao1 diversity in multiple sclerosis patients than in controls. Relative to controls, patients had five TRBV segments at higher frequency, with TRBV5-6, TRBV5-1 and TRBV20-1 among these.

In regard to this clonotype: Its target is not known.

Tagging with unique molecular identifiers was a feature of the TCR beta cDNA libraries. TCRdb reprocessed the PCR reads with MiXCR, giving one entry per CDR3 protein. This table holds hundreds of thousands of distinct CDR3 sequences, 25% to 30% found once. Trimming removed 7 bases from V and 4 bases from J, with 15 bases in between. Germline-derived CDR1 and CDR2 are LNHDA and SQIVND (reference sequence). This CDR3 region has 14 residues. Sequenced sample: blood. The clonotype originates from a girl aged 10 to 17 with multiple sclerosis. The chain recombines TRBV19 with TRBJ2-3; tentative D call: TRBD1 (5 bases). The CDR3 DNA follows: TGTGCCAGTACCCTCAGGGCGGTGGCAGATACGCAGTATTTT. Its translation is CASTLRAVADTQYF.